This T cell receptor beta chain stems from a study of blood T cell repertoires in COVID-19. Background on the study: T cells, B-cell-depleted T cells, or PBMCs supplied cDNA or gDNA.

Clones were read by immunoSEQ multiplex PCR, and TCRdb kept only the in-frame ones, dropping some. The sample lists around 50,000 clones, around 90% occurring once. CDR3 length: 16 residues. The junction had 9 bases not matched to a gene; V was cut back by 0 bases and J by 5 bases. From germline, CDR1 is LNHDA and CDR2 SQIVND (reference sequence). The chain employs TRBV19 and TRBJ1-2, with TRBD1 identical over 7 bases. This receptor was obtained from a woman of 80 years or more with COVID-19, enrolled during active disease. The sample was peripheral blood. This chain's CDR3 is CASSIDVGQKKYGYTF. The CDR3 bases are TGTGCCAGTAGTATAGATGTGGGACAGAAAAAGTATGGCTACACCTTC.